These T cell receptor beta chains were read from a single sample in a study of blood T cell repertoires in COVID-19. Clones were read by immunoSEQ multiplex PCR, and TCRdb kept only the in-frame ones, dropping some. The table records 350,000 to 550,000 clones, around 90% of them present only once. The sample consisted of PBMCs or T cells enriched from blood (not recorded which). These TCRs come from a woman younger than 35 with acute COVID-19. CDR3s include the opening cysteine and the closing phenylalanine or tryptophan. The D gene is left open where the match is weak. Clone size is stated in some rows and not others, as once, few, many or a class when expanded.

size: -
J: TRBJ2-1
V: TRBV7-2
D: -
CDR3: CASSLNSNEQFF
DNA: TGTGCCAGCAGCTTAAACTCCAATGAGCAGTTCTTC

size: -
J: TRBJ2-1
V: TRBV11-2
D: TRBD2
CDR3: CASSRTTLAGGNEQFF
DNA: TGTGCCAGCAGCCGAACCACTCTAGCGGGGGGGAATGAGCAGTTCTTC

size: -
J: TRBJ1-1
V: TRBV4-1
D: TRBD1
CDR3: CASSQANRGVNTEAFF
DNA: TGCGCCAGCAGCCAAGCTAACAGGGGGGTGAACACTGAAGCTTTCTTT

size: -
J: TRBJ2-1
V: TRBV24-1
D: -
CDR3: CAVQGTPPYNEQFF
DNA: TGTGCCGTCCAGGGCACCCCCCCGTACAATGAGCAGTTCTTC

size: -
J: TRBJ2-7
V: TRBV5-1
D: -
CDR3: CASSSKWEMQAYEQYF
DNA: TGCGCCAGCAGTTCAAAATGGGAGATGCAAGCCTACGAGCAGTACTTC

size: -
J: TRBJ2-7
V: TRBV11-2
D: TRBD1
CDR3: CASSLATGGQDEQYF
DNA: TGTGCCAGCAGCTTAGCCACAGGGGGTCAAGACGAGCAGTACTTC

size: once
J: TRBJ1-2
V: TRBV16
D: -
CDR3: CASSPLLNYGYTF
DNA: TGTGCCAGCAGCCCCCTCCTCAACTATGGCTACACCTTC

size: -
J: TRBJ2-3
V: TRBV18
D: -
CDR3: CASSPPSGTDTQYF
DNA: TGTGCCAGCTCACCACCTTCAGGGACAGATACGCAGTATTTT

size: once
J: TRBJ1-1
V: TRBV28
D: -
CDR3: CASSLYRVRAFF
DNA: TGTGCCAGCAGTCTCTACAGGGTTAGAGCTTTCTTT

size: -
J: TRBJ1-2
V: TRBV30
D: TRBD1
CDR3: CAWSVSPTGGWNGYTF
DNA: TGTGCCTGGAGTGTAAGCCCGACAGGGGGCTGGAATGGCTACACCTTC

size: -
J: TRBJ1-5
V: TRBV9
D: TRBD1
CDR3: CASSAGQTNQPQHF
DNA: TGTGCCAGCAGCGCGGGACAGACGAATCAGCCCCAGCATTTT

size: -
J: TRBJ1-1
V: TRBV29-1
D: TRBD1
CDR3: CSVRDTGDTLAFF
DNA: TGCAGCGTTAGGGATACAGGGGATACTTTAGCTTTCTTT

size: -
J: TRBJ1-3
V: TRBV7-2
D: -
CDR3: CASTGGGPFSGNTIYF
DNA: TGTGCCAGCACCGGGGGGGGACCTTTCTCTGGAAACACCATATATTTT

size: -
J: TRBJ2-5
V: TRBV5-4
D: -
CDR3: CASSPSRVETQYF
DNA: TGTGCCAGCAGCCCATCCCGGGTGGAGACCCAGTACTTC

size: -
J: TRBJ2-7
V: TRBV18
D: -
CDR3: CASSPPSRYEQYF
DNA: TGTGCCAGCTCACCGCCTAGCCGCTACGAGCAGTACTTC

size: -
J: TRBJ1-4
V: TRBV9
D: TRBD1
CDR3: CASSSTGVPYEKLFF
DNA: TGTGCCAGCAGCTCCACAGGGGTCCCCTATGAAAAACTGTTTTTT

size: once
J: TRBJ2-1
V: TRBV24-1
D: -
CDR3: CATSLSRPSYNEQFF
DNA: TGTGCCACCAGTTTGAGCAGGCCCTCCTACAATGAGCAGTTCTTC

size: -
J: TRBJ2-7
V: TRBV10-2
D: -
CDR3: CASSESRAATYEQYF
DNA: TGCGCCAGCAGTGAGTCGAGGGCAGCTACCTACGAGCAGTACTTC

size: few
J: TRBJ1-2
V: TRBV6-5
D: TRBD1
CDR3: CASSYLAGTDNYGYTF
DNA: TGTGCCAGCAGTTACCTAGCCGGGACAGATAACTATGGCTACACCTTC

size: -
J: TRBJ1-1
V: TRBV10-3
D: -
CDR3: CATQEGLLNTEAFF
DNA: TGTGCCACCCAGGAGGGGCTTCTGAACACTGAAGCTTTCTTT

size: -
J: TRBJ2-3
V: TRBV6-1
D: -
CDR3: CASSEHAGNPTDTQYF
DNA: TGTGCCAGCAGTGAACACGCAGGGAATCCGACAGATACGCAGTATTTT

size: -
J: TRBJ2-1
V: TRBV2
D: -
CDR3: CASSVETSYNEQFF
DNA: TGTGCCAGCAGTGTTGAGACTTCCTACAATGAGCAGTTCTTC

size: once
J: TRBJ2-1
V: TRBV4-1
D: TRBD2
CDR3: CASSPGLVPHEQFF
DNA: TGCGCCAGCAGCCCAGGACTAGTCCCCCATGAGCAGTTCTTC

size: -
J: TRBJ2-5
V: TRBV21-1
D: -
CDR3: CASSNVTVLQETQYF
DNA: TGTGCCAGCAGCAATGTCACAGTATTACAAGAGACCCAGTACTTC

size: -
J: TRBJ2-2
V: TRBV3-1/TRBV3-2
D: -
CDR3: CASSRGGANTGELFF
DNA: TGTGCCAGCAGCCGCGGGGGCGCGAACACCGGGGAGCTGTTTTTT

size: -
J: TRBJ2-1
V: TRBV28
D: -
CDR3: CASSLVGSYNEQFF
DNA: TGTGCCAGCAGTTTAGTCGGGTCCTACAATGAGCAGTTCTTC

size: -
J: TRBJ1-1
V: TRBV2
D: -
CDR3: CASFQGTEAFF
DNA: TGTGCCAGCTTTCAGGGCACTGAAGCTTTCTTT

size: -
J: TRBJ1-6
V: TRBV6-2/TRBV6-3
D: -
CDR3: CASSYGRTPHSPLHF
DNA: TGTGCCAGCAGTTACGGGCGGACTCCGCATTCACCCCTCCACTTT

size: -
J: TRBJ1-2
V: TRBV7-3
D: TRBD1
CDR3: CASSLLPVLPGTGGLANYGYTF
DNA: TGTGCCAGCAGCTTACTCCCGGTTTTACCCGGGACAGGGGGACTAGCTAACTATGGCTACACCTTC

size: -
J: TRBJ1-1
V: TRBV2
D: -
CDR3: CASPSGPNTEAFF
DNA: TGTGCCAGTCCAAGCGGTCCCAACACTGAAGCTTTCTTT

size: -
J: TRBJ2-2
V: TRBV7-6
D: TRBD1
CDR3: CASSLMDRVGTGELFF
DNA: TGTGCCAGCAGCTTAATGGACAGGGTGGGCACCGGGGAGCTGTTTTTT

size: -
J: TRBJ1-3
V: TRBV27
D: -
CDR3: CASSLMGASGNTIYF
DNA: TGTGCCAGCAGTTTGATGGGGGCCTCTGGAAACACCATATATTTT